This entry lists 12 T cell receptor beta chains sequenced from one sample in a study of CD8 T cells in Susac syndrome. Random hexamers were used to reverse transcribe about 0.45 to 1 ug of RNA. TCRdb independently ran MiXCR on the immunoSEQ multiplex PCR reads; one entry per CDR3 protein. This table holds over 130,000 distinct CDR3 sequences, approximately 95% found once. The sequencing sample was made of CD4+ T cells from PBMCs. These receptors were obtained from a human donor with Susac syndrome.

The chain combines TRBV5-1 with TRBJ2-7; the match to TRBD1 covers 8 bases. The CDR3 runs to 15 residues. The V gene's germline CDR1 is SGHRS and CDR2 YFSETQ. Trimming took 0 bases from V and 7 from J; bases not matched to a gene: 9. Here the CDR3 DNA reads TGCGCCAGCAGCTTGGCTGAGACAGGGGTGGGGGAGCAGTACTTC. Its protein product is CASSLAETGVGEQYF.

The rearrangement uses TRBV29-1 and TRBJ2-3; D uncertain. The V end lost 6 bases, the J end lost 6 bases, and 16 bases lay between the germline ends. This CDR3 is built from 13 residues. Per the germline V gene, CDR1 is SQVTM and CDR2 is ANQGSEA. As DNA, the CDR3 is TGCAGCGTCCTAAAGGCCGCCAGGGATACGCAGTATTTT. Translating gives CSVLKAARDTQYF.

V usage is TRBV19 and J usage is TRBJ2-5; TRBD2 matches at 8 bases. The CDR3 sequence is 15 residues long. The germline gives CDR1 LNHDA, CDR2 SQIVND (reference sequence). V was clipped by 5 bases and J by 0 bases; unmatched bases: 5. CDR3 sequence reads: CASSATGGDQETQYF. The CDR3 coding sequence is TGTGCCAGTAGTGCCACGGGGGGGGACCAAGAGACCCAGTACTTC.

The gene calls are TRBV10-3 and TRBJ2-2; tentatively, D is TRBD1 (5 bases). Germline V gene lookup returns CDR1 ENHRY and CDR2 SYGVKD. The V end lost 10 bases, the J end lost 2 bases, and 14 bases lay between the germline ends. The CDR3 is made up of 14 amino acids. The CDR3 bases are TGTGCCACCGGGCATCAGGGAAACACCGGGGAGCTGTTTTTT. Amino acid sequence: CATGHQGNTGELFF.

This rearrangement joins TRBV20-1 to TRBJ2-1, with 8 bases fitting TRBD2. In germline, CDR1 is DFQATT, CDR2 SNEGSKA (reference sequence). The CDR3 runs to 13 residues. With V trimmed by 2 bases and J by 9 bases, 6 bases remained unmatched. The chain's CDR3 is CSARSGLDSEQFF. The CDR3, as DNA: TGCAGTGCTAGATCGGGACTAGACTCTGAGCAGTTCTTC.

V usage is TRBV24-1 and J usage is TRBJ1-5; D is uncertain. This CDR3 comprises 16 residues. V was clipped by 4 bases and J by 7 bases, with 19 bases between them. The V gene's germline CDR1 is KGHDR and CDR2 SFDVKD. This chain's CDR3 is CATSDSGSGRVQPQHF. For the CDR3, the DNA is TGTGCCACCAGTGACTCGGGGTCGGGCCGTGTACAGCCCCAGCATTTT.

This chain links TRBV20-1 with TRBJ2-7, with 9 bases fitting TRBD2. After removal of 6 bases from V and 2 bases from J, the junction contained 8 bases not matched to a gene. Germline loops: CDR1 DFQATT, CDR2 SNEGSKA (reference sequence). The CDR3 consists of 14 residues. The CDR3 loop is CSARTGTSTYEQYF. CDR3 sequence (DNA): TGCAGTGCCAGGACCGGGACTAGCACCTACGAGCAGTACTTC.

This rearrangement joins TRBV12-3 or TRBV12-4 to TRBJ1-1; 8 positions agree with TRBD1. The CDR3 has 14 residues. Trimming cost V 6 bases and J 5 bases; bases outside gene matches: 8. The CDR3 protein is CASRRAGGGTEAFF. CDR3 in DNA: TGTGCCAGCAGGAGGGCAGGGGGCGGAACTGAAGCTTTCTTT.

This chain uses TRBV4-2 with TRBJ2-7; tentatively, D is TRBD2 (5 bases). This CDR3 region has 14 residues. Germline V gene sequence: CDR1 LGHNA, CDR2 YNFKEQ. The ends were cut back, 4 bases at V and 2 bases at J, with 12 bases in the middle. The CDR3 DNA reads TGTGCCAGCAGCCTAGAGGCTAGCACCTACGAGCAGTACTTC. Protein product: CASSLEASTYEQYF.

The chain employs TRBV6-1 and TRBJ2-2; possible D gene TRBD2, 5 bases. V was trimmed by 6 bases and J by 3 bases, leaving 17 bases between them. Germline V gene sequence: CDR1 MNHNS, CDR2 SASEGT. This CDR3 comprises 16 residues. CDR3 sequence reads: CASRNQRVVDTGELFF. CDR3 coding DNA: TGTGCCAGCAGGAACCAGAGGGTCGTTGACACCGGGGAGCTGTTTTTT.

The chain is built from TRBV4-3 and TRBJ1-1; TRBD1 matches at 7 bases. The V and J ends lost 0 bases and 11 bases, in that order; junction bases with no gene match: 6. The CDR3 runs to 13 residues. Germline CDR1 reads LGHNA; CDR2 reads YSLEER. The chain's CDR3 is CASSQEGRQGAFF. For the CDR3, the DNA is TGCGCCAGCAGCCAAGAGGGGCGACAGGGTGCTTTCTTT.

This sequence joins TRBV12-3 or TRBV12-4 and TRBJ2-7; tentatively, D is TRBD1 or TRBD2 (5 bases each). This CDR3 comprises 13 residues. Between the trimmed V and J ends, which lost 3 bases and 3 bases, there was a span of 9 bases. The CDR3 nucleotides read TGTGCCAGCAGTTTTGGGGGAGACTACGAGCAGTACTTC. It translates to CASSFGGDYEQYF.